A single sample gave rise to the 14 T cell receptor beta chains below, sequenced in a study of T cells in Graves' hyperthyroidism and ophthalmopathy. There were TCR beta CDR3 regions amplified from RNA transcripts. A set of HTBI primers served as the primers for a first-round RT-PCR of the TCR CDR3. TCRdb redid the calling of the multiplex PCR reads with MiXCR, one entry per CDR3 protein. Of approximately 100,000 distinct CDR3 sequences in the sample, roughly 39% were seen once. The material sequenced was peripheral blood or thyroid tissue (not recorded which). The source of these receptors is a woman aged 25 to 45 with Graves' hyperthyroidism.

The gene calls are TRBV20-1 and TRBJ1-5; D is unresolved. Per the germline V gene, CDR1 is DFQATT and CDR2 is SNEGSKA (reference sequence). Trimming cost V 3 bases and J 4 bases, with 7 bases left between them. The CDR3 has 12 amino acids. This CDR3 is CSASAGNQPQHF. CDR3 bases: TGCAGTGCTAGTGCGGGTAATCAGCCCCAGCATTTT.

This clonotype appeared many times. The chain employs TRBV6-5 and TRBJ2-7, with 7 bases fitting TRBD1. Trimming took 5 bases from V and 5 from J; bases not matched to a gene: 12. Germline values: CDR1 MNHEY, CDR2 SVGAGI. The CDR3 is 15 residues long. The CDR3 loop reads CASSDGTAIFHEQYF. DNA for the CDR3: TGTGCCAGCAGTGACGGGACAGCTATCTTCCACGAGCAGTACTTC.

V is TRBV7-9 and J is TRBJ1-1; weak D call: TRBD1 (5 bases). V lost 5 bases and J 10 bases, leaving 11 bases between the germline ends. This CDR3 contains 11 residues. Germline assignment: CDR1 SEHNR and CDR2 FQNEAQ (reference sequence). The CDR3 nucleotides read TGTGCCAGCAGCCATGGGGGAAGAGCTTTCTTT. It encodes CASSHGGRAFF.

This clonotype was seen a few times. The genes are TRBV28 and TRBJ1-4; no reliable D call. CDR3 length: 15 amino acids. CDR1 MDHEN and CDR2 SYDVKM come from the germline V gene. V lost 5 bases, J lost 8 bases, and 18 bases lay in between. DNA for the CDR3: TGTGCCAGCAGTCCCGGTTCTTCGATGGGGGAAAAACTGTTTTTT. Translation gives CASSPGSSMGEKLFF.

The rearrangement joins TRBV12-3 or TRBV12-4 to TRBJ2-7; perhaps TRBD2 as D (7 bases). The CDR3 is made up of 13 amino acids. The V and J ends lost 8 bases and 6 bases respectively, with 17 bases between them. The CDR3 DNA sequence: TGTGCCAGCGAGGGGGGGCAGAGAGTCGAGCAGTACTTC. Translation gives CASEGGQRVEQYF.

At least ten counts were recorded for this clonotype. This sequence joins TRBV25-1 and TRBJ1-1; the D gene is possibly TRBD1 (6 bases). Germline assignment: CDR1 MGHDK and CDR2 SYGVNS. There are 13 residues in the CDR3. V was cut by 3 bases and J by 6 bases, with 11 bases left in between. The CDR3 nucleotides are TGTGCCAGCAGTGATCACAGGGTGGCTGAAGCTTTCTTT. It encodes CASSDHRVAEAFF. Variable domain in full (rest from reference TRBV25-1 and TRBJ1-1): EADIYQTPRYLVIGTGKKITLECSQTMGHDKMYWYQQDPGMELHLIHYSYGVNSTEKGDLSSESTVSRIRTEHFPLTLESARPSHTSQYLCASSDHRVAEAFFGQGTRLTVV.

Ten or more counts support this clonotype. The V and J genes are TRBV7-9 and TRBJ1-2; the D is unclear. V was shortened by 5 bases and J by 8 bases, with 21 bases between the two germline ends. CDR3 length: 15 residues. In germline, CDR1 is SEHNR, CDR2 FQNEAQ (reference sequence). CDR3 sequence reads: CASSAEGLGVWGYTF. CDR3 coding DNA: TGTGCCAGCAGCGCAGAAGGCCTCGGGGTGTGGGGCTACACCTTC.

This clonotype has only a few counts. The rearrangement uses TRBV11-2 and TRBJ2-7; TRBD2 matches at 13 bases. The V and J ends lost 2 bases and 4 bases, in that order; junction bases with no gene match: 2. Looked up from germline, CDR1 is SGHAT and CDR2 is FQNNGV. The CDR3 covers 15 residues. The CDR3 bases are TGTGCCAGCAGCTTATGGACTAGCGGGAGTTACGAGCAGTACTTC. Encoded protein: CASSLWTSGSYEQYF.

This sequence joins TRBV6-1 and TRBJ1-1; the D is unclear. From germline, CDR1 is MNHNS and CDR2 SASEGT. The V end lost 10 bases, the J end lost 4 bases, and 1 base lay between the germline ends. The CDR3 extends over 8 amino acids. The CDR3 nucleotides are TGTGCCATCACTGAAGCTTTCTTT. Its translation is CAITEAFF.

In its sample, this clonotype was seen many times. The DNA for the CDR3 is TGTGCCAGCAGCTTTACAGGTCGTTACGAGCAGTACTTC. Its protein is CASSFTGRYEQYF. This chain connects TRBV7-9 to TRBJ2-7; maybe TRBD1 (5 bases). The germline V and J ends were trimmed by 3 bases and 4 bases, with 10 bases remaining between them. Germline V gene lookup returns CDR1 SEHNR and CDR2 FQNEAQ (reference sequence). The CDR3 loop spans 13 amino acids. The whole variable domain, filled in from reference TRBV7-9 and TRBJ2-7, reads DTGVSQNPRHKITKRGQNVTFRCDPISEHNRLYWYRQTLGQGPEFLTYFQNEAQLEKSRLLSDRFSAERPKGSFSTLEIQRTEQGDSAMYLCASSFTGRYEQYFGPGTRLTVT.

Comments on this clonotype: The conserved phenylalanine or tryptophan is not found at the CDR3 terminus, so this likely reflects a read error. The V call is TRBV9, the J call TRBJ2-3; either TRBD1 or TRBD2 may fit D (5 bases each). Germline V CDR1 and CDR2: SGDLS, YYNGEE. This CDR3 spans 12 amino acids. Trimming removed 4 bases at V and 10 bases at J, with 13 bases between. The CDR3 DNA is TGTGCCAGCAGCTGGGACCCCCGGTCGCAGTATTCT. Amino acids: CASSWDPRSQYS.

The sample holds many counts of this clonotype. The rearrangement uses TRBV2 and TRBJ1-1; D is uncertain. The CDR3 extends over 11 amino acids. The V end was cut by 8 bases, the J end by 0 bases, with 4 bases between. Looked up from germline, CDR1 is SNHLY and CDR2 is FYNNEI. In nucleotides, the CDR3 is TGTGCCAGCCAGTTGAACACTGAAGCTTTCTTT. Protein product: CASQLNTEAFF.

As to this clonotype: It is likely a read error, because the conserved phenylalanine at the end of the CDR3 is missing. The DNA is omitted, as the CDR3 cannot be located on it reliably, and the CDR3 follows TCRdb's listing. This chain uses TRBV11-2 with TRBJ2-6; TRBD1 was called by the table and not checked on the DNA. Both ends counted, the CDR3 spans 12 residues. Germline V CDR1 and CDR2: SGHAT, FQNNGV. This CDR3 is CASSGWGHGLQG.

With respect to this clonotype: Because the CDR3 is missing its conserved closing phenylalanine or tryptophan, this is likely a read error. The chain couples TRBV20-1 to TRBJ2-6, with D perhaps matching TRBD1 (7 bases). The CDR3 runs 15 residues. Germline CDR1 DFQATT, CDR2 SNEGSKA (reference sequence). V lost 2 bases and J 3 bases, leaving 11 bases between the germline ends. CDR3 DNA: TGCAGTGCTAGACCTCAGGGGGGTGGGGCCAACGTCCTGACTCAC. Its protein product is CSARPQGGGANVLTH.